The rows below give T cell receptor beta chains drawn from one sample of a study of CD8 T cells in ankylosing spondylitis. TCRdb re-called the 5' RACE reads through MiXCR, storing one row per CDR3 protein. The repertoire consists of around 890,000 distinct CDR3 sequences, with 12% occurring once and the leading ten covering approximately 0.51%. Sequencing was done on a sample of blood, either unsorted or a sorted T cell fraction (not recorded which). Source of these receptors: a male donor with ankylosing spondylitis. CDR3s include the opening cysteine and the closing phenylalanine or tryptophan. D genes are given only for firm matches. The size of a clone is reported for some rows only, either as once, few or many, or as a class for expanded clones.

.,.,TRBJ1-6,TRBV12-3/TRBV12-4,CASSLIGLDSPLHF,TGTGCCAGCAGTTTGATCGGTCTCGATTCACCCCTCCACTTT
.,.,TRBJ1-5,TRBV4-3,CASSQGLSDQPQHF,TGCGCCAGCAGCCAAGGACTGTCCGATCAGCCCCAGCATTTT
few,.,TRBJ2-2,TRBV20-1,CSARRTHAGELFF,TGCAGTGCTAGAAGGACCCACGCCGGGGAGCTGTTTTTT
.,.,TRBJ2-1,TRBV4-1,CASSQDPMRGVGRNEQFF,TGCGCCAGCAGCCAAGATCCTATGAGGGGAGTAGGGCGGAATGAGCAGTTCTTC
.,TRBD1,TRBJ1-6,TRBV6-5,CASSYSRTGAESPLHF,TGTGCCAGCAGTTACTCTAGGACAGGGGCAGAATCACCCCTCCACTTT
many,TRBD1,TRBJ1-2,TRBV5-1,CASSLYTSDRGDGYTF,TGCGCCAGCAGCTTGTACACCTCGGACAGGGGGGATGGCTACACCTTC
few,TRBD1,TRBJ2-4,TRBV20-1,CSARDRDFQNIQYF,TGCAGTGCTAGGGACAGGGATTTTCAAAACATTCAGTACTTC
.,.,TRBJ1-1,TRBV4-1,CASSQSGGVVEAFF,TGCGCCAGCAGCCAATCAGGTGGGGTTGTTGAAGCTTTCTTT
.,.,TRBJ1-6,TRBV27,CASRQGDVDNSPLHF,TGTGCCAGCAGGCAAGGGGATGTGGATAATTCACCCCTCCACTTT
.,.,TRBJ2-3,TRBV4-3,CASSQGLRKTQYF,TGCGCCAGCAGCCAAGGTCTGAGAAAAACGCAGTATTTT
.,.,TRBJ2-5,TRBV20-1,CSARRGGRVETQYF,TGCAGTGCTAGGAGGGGTGGGAGAGTAGAGACCCAGTACTTC
many,.,TRBJ1-5,TRBV20-1,CSARGGGEQPQHF,TGCAGTGCTAGAGGGGGTGGGGAGCAGCCCCAGCATTTT
many,.,TRBJ2-1,TRBV5-1,CASSFGPESYNEQFF,TGCGCCAGCAGCTTTGGGCCAGAATCCTACAATGAGCAGTTCTTC
.,.,TRBJ2-3,TRBV5-1,CASSTDSVTDTQYF,TGCGCCAGCAGCACGGACAGCGTAACAGATACGCAGTATTTT
many,.,TRBJ1-5,TRBV29-1,CSVEDPTGNSNQPQHF,TGCAGCGTTGAAGATCCGACGGGGAATAGCAATCAGCCCCAGCATTTT
many,.,TRBJ2-7,TRBV29-1,CSVEEREQYF,TGCAGCGTTGAAGAAAGGGAGCAGTACTTC
.,.,TRBJ2-1,TRBV11-3,CASSLRGLAPNNEQFF,TGTGCCAGCAGCTTAAGAGGCCTAGCGCCAAACAATGAGCAGTTCTTC
.,.,TRBJ1-1,TRBV18,CASSPPTGNTEAFF,TGTGCCAGCTCACCCCCTACGGGGAACACTGAAGCTTTCTTT
few,.,TRBJ2-2,TRBV20-1,CSPRQNTGELFF,TGCAGTCCAAGACAGAACACCGGGGAGCTGTTTTTT
.,.,TRBJ2-5,TRBV4-2,CASSQGSGAETQYF,TGTGCCAGCAGCCAAGGATCCGGGGCAGAGACCCAGTACTTC
.,.,TRBJ1-1,TRBV20-1,CSAGTGSRIEAFF,TGCAGTGCGGGGACCGGGAGCAGAATTGAAGCTTTCTTT
.,.,TRBJ2-2,TRBV11-2,CASSLGRQAGELFF,TGTGCCAGCAGCTTAGGTCGTCAGGCCGGGGAGCTGTTTTTT
few,TRBD2,TRBJ2-1,TRBV28,CASSRPPGLANPYEQFF,TGTGCCAGCAGTCGACCACCGGGACTAGCGAACCCCTATGAGCAGTTCTTC
.,.,TRBJ2-6,TRBV4-2,CASSPLADIGANVLTF,TGTGCCAGCAGCCCCTTGGCCGACATTGGGGCCAACGTCCTGACTTTC
few,.,TRBJ2-6,TRBV5-1,CASSPRPVSGANVLTF,TGCGCCAGCAGCCCGCGTCCGGTCTCTGGGGCCAACGTCCTGACTTTC
many,TRBD2,TRBJ2-5,TRBV5-1,CASSLGTSRETQYF,TGCGCCAGCAGCTTGGGGACTAGCAGAGAGACCCAGTACTTC
few,.,TRBJ1-2,TRBV6-2/TRBV6-3,CATNWNYGYTF,TGTGCCACAAATTGGAACTATGGCTACACCTTC
many,.,TRBJ2-1,TRBV7-9,CASSSGRINEQFF,TGTGCCAGCAGCTCGGGACGGATAAATGAGCAGTTCTTC
many,.,TRBJ1-6,TRBV5-8,CASSALQGTAPLHF,TGTGCCAGCAGTGCCCTCCAGGGGACGGCACCCCTCCACTTT
.,.,TRBJ2-5,TRBV20-1,CSASSRGSQETQYF,TGCAGTGCTAGTAGCAGGGGTTCCCAAGAGACCCAGTACTTC
many,TRBD1,TRBJ1-6,TRBV20-1,CSAHTGQGGNSPLHF,TGCAGTGCTCACACTGGACAGGGAGGAAATTCACCCCTCCACTTT
few,.,TRBJ2-4,TRBV4-3,CASSQDVPGLLAKNIQYF,TGCGCCAGCAGCCAAGATGTGCCAGGGCTGTTGGCCAAAAACATTCAGTACTTC
.,TRBD2,TRBJ2-3,TRBV29-1,CSVEGVAGVTDTQYF,TGCAGCGTTGAAGGGGTAGCGGGAGTCACAGATACGCAGTATTTT
few,TRBD1,TRBJ1-1,TRBV29-1,CSVAEQGANTEAFF,TGCAGCGTTGCCGAACAGGGGGCGAACACTGAAGCTTTCTTT
few,TRBD2,TRBJ2-4,TRBV15,CATSRDMRLAGLAKNIQYF,TGTGCCACCAGCAGAGATATGAGGTTAGCGGGTCTAGCCAAAAACATTCAGTACTTC
.,.,TRBJ1-1,TRBV29-1,CSSLLRSEAFF,TGCAGCTCCCTGTTGCGGTCTGAAGCTTTCTTT
few,TRBD1,TRBJ2-2,TRBV18,CASSQAWTGGNTGELFF,TGTGCCAGCTCACAAGCCTGGACAGGGGGGAACACCGGGGAGCTGTTTTTT
.,.,TRBJ2-1,TRBV20-1,CSASAGTQNEQFF,TGCAGTGCTAGTGCCGGGACCCAAAATGAGCAGTTCTTC
many,TRBD2,TRBJ2-7,TRBV7-2,CASSRSGFGYEQYF,TGTGCCAGCAGCCGTAGCGGGTTCGGGTACGAGCAGTACTTC
few,TRBD1,TRBJ1-6,TRBV5-4,CASSNGQGGSHPLHF,TGTGCCAGCAGCAACGGACAGGGAGGATCGCATCCCCTCCACTTT